This TCR beta chain is from a study of T cells in Graves' hyperthyroidism and ophthalmopathy. The TCR beta CDR3 regions underwent amplification using RNA transcripts as the source. First-round RT-PCR of the TCR CDR3 relied on the HTBI primer set. TCRdb re-analysed the multiplex PCR reads in MiXCR, keeping a single row per CDR3 protein. This table holds around 290,000 distinct CDR3 sequences, approximately 12% found once. V was trimmed by 6 bases and J by 1 base, leaving 10 bases between them. CDR3 length: 14 amino acids. Germline assignment: CDR1 MNHNS and CDR2 SASEGT. This clonotype showed up many times. The antigen remains unidentified. The study, taken as a whole, reports: Most thyroid-expanded clonotypes above 0.001 were also found in blood.

The clonotype originates from a woman in her 30s with Graves' hyperthyroidism that later progressed to Graves' ophthalmopathy. The sequenced material came from blood. V and J are TRBV6-1 and TRBJ1-3; maybe TRBD1 (6 bases). The CDR3: CASRQQGSGNTIYF. CDR3 bases: TGTGCCAGCAGACAACAGGGTTCTGGAAACACCATATATTTT.